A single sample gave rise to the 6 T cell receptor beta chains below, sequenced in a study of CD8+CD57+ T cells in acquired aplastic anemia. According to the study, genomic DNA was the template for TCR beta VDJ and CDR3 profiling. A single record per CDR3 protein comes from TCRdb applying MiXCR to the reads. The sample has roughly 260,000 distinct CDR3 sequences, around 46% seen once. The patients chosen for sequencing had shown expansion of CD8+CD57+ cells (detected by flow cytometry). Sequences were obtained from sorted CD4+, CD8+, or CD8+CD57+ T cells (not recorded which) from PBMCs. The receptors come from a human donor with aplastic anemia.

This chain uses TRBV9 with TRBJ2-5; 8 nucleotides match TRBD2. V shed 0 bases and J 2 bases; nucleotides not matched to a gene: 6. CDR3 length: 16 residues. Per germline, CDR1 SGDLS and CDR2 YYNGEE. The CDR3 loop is CASSVGGLGSQETQYF. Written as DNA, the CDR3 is TGTGCCAGCAGCGTAGGGGGACTAGGTTCTCAAGAGACCCAGTACTTC.

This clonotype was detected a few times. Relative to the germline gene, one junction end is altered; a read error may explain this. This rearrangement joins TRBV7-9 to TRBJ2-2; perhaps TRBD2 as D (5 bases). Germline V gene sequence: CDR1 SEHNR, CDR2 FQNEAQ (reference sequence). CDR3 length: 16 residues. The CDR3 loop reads CASSYEEVANTGELSF. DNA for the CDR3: TGTGCCAGCAGCTACGAGGAGGTCGCGAACACCGGGGAGCTGTCTTTT.

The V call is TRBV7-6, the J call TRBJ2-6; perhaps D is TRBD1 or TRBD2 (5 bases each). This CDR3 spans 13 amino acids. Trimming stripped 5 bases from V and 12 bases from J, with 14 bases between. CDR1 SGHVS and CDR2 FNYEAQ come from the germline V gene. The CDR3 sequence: CASSPGTGSVLTF. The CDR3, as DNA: TGTGCCAGCAGCCCCGGGACGGGGAGCGTCCTGACTTTC. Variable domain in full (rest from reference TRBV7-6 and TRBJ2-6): GAGVSQSPRYKVTKRGQDVALRCDPISGHVSLYWYRQALGQGPEFLTYFNYEAQQDKSGLPNDRFSAERPEGSISTLTIQRTEQRDSAMYRCASSPGTGSVLTFGAGSRLTVL.

In nucleotides, the CDR3 is TGTGCCACCAGCAGCTTAGCGCGAGAAGGCTACACCTTC. This gives the protein CATSSLAREGYTF. The chain carries TRBV15 and TRBJ1-2, with no clear D. Germline CDR1 LNHNV, CDR2 YYDKDF (reference sequence). Trimming stripped 3 bases from V and 8 bases from J, with 13 bases between. The CDR3 length is 13 residues. Full variable domain (outside the CDR3, taken from reference TRBV15 and TRBJ1-2): DAMVIQNPRYQVTQFGKPVTLSCSQTLNHNVMYWYQQKSSQAPKLLFHYYDKDFNNEADTPDNFQSRRPNTSFCFLDIRSPGLGDTAMYLCATSSLAREGYTFGSGTRLTVV.

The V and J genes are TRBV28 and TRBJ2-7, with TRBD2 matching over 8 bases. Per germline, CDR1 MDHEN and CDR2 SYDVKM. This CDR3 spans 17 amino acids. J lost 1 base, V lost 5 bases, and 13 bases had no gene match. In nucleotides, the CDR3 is TGTGCCAGCAGTGTCCCGACCGGGACTAGTGCTTCCTACGAGCAGTACTTC. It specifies CASSVPTGTSASYEQYF.

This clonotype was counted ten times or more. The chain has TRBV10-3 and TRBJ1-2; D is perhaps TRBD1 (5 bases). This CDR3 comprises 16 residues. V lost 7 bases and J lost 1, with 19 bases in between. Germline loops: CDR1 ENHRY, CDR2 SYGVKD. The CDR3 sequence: CAIKDGVRGFNYGYTF. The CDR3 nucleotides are TGTGCCATCAAGGACGGGGTGAGGGGATTTAACTATGGCTACACCTTC.